A selection of T cell receptor beta chains follows, all from one sample in a study of blood T cell repertoires in COVID-19. The method was immunoSEQ multiplex PCR; TCRdb's version includes in-frame clones alone and lacks a portion of them. The sample holds about 99,000 clones; around 83% are singletons and the top ten take under 2%. Material: peripheral blood. Source of these receptors: a man aged 65 to 85 with active or convalescent COVID-19. Each CDR3 is given with its conserved first and last residue. Each record gives: V gene, clone size, J gene, D gene, CDR3 protein, CDR3 DNA. The D gene is left open where the match is weak. Some rows have no size entry. The others give once, few or many, or a class for an expanded clone.

TRBV5-4,NA,TRBJ2-1,TRBD1,CASSLSGGLYYNEQFF,TGTGCCAGCAGCTTGTCAGGGGGCCTATACTACAATGAGCAGTTCTTC
TRBV28,NA,TRBJ2-3,NA,CASKEGGAKDTQYF,TGTGCCAGCAAGGAGGGGGGGGCAAAAGATACGCAGTATTTT
TRBV7-6,once,TRBJ2-3,NA,CASSLYSREGVTDTQYF,TGTGCCAGCAGCTTATACTCACGGGAAGGTGTCACAGATACGCAGTATTTT
TRBV6-5,NA,TRBJ2-7,TRBD1,CASSYSGQGGRDEQYF,TGTGCCAGCAGTTACTCTGGACAGGGGGGAAGGGACGAGCAGTACTTC
TRBV2,few,TRBJ1-5,NA,CASSAGPGRGNQPQHF,TGTGCCAGCAGCGCGGGCCCCGGGCGGGGCAATCAGCCCCAGCATTTT
TRBV18,NA,TRBJ2-3,TRBD2,CASSPLAWTSGGSTDTQYF,TGTGCCAGCTCACCACTGGCCTGGACTAGCGGGGGTAGTACAGATACGCAGTATTTT
TRBV30,NA,TRBJ1-3,NA,CAWSLYGGSGNTIYF,TGTGCCTGGAGCTTGTACGGGGGCTCTGGAAACACCATATATTTT
TRBV7-9,NA,TRBJ2-2,NA,CASSEHRRSTGELFF,TGTGCCAGCAGCGAGCACAGGAGATCTACCGGGGAGCTGTTTTTT
TRBV12-3/TRBV12-4,NA,TRBJ2-4,NA,CASSLSLGNIQYF,TGTGCCAGCAGTTTATCCCTAGGAAACATTCAGTACTTC
TRBV3-1/TRBV3-2,NA,TRBJ2-3,NA,CASSQGIDTQYF,TGTGCCAGCAGCCAAGGTATAGATACGCAGTATTTT
TRBV4-2,NA,TRBJ2-7,TRBD2,CASSQGASGGPKTYEQYF,TGTGCCAGCAGCCAAGGAGCTAGCGGGGGGCCAAAAACCTACGAGCAGTACTTC
TRBV12-5,NA,TRBJ2-3,NA,CASAPSQGTTDTQYF,TGTGCTAGTGCCCCCTCCCAGGGGACCACAGATACGCAGTATTTT
TRBV5-1,NA,TRBJ1-4,NA,CASSLEGGYEKLFF,TGCGCCAGCAGCTTGGAGGGGGGGTATGAAAAACTGTTTTTT
TRBV5-8,NA,TRBJ1-5,NA,CASTLIPHGAQHF,TGTGCCAGCACCCTCATCCCCCACGGGGCCCAGCATTTT
TRBV3-1/TRBV3-2,few,TRBJ1-1,NA,CASSQGPRTEAFF,TGTGCCAGCAGCCAAGGGCCCAGGACTGAAGCTTTCTTT
TRBV11-2,once,TRBJ2-7,NA,CASSLGAGQNRDEQYF,TGTGCCAGCAGCTTAGGGGCGGGACAGAACAGGGACGAGCAGTACTTC
TRBV4-2,once,TRBJ2-3,TRBD2,CASSQIAGGYTDTQYF,TGTGCCAGCAGCCAAATAGCGGGGGGATACACAGATACGCAGTATTTT